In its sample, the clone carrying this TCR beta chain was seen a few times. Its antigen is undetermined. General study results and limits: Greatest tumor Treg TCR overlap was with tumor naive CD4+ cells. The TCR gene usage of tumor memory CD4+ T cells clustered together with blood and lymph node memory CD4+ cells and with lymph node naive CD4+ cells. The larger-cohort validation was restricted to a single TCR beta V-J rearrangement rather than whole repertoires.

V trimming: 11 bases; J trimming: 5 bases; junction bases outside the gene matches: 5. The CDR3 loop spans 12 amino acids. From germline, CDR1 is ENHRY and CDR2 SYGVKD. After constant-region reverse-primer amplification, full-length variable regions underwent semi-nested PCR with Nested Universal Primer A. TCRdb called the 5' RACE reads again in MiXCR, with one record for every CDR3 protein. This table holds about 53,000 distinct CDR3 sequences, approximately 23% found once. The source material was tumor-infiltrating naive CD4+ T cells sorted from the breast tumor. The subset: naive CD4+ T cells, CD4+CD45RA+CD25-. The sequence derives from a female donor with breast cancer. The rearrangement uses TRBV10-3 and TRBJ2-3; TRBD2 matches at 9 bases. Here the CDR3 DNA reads TGTGCCGTAGCGGGAGTAGGAGATACGCAGTATTTT. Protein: CAVAGVGDTQYF.